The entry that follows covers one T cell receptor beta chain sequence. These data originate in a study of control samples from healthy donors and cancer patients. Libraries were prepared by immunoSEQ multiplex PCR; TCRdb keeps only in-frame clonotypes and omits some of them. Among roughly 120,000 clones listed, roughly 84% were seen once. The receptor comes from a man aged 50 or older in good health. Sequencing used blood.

CDR3: CASSSSYTRFDTQYF. CDR3 DNA: TGTGCCAGTAGTAGTAGCTACACACGGTTCGATACGCAGTATTTT. The rearrangement joins TRBV19 to TRBJ2-3, with D hard to call. The CDR3 length is 15 residues. V lost 4 bases to trimming and J lost 6 bases, with 17 bases between them. Germline assignment: CDR1 LNHDA and CDR2 SQIVND (reference sequence).